These 16 T cell receptor beta chains came from one sample sequenced in a study of blood T cell repertoires in COVID-19. Measured with immunoSEQ multiplex PCR; TCRdb has only the in-frame clones, and not every one. Of about 30,000 clones listed, 85% to 90% are singletons. The sample was peripheral blood. The receptors were gathered from a human donor in a cohort sampled during active COVID-19. The donor label of this sample is uncertain.

The gene calls are TRBV27 and TRBJ2-1; 10 bases align to TRBD1. CDR3 length: 13 residues. With V trimmed by 6 bases and J by 5 bases, 1 base remained unmatched. Per germline, CDR1 MNHEY and CDR2 SMNVEV (reference sequence). Written as DNA, the CDR3 is TGTGCCAGCAGAGGACAGGGGGACAATGAGCAGTTCTTC. It encodes CASRGQGDNEQFF.

The chain joins TRBV6-1 to TRBJ2-1; a weak D match, TRBD1 (5 bases). V shed 1 base and J shed 5 bases, with 9 bases lying between them. The CDR3 loop spans 14 amino acids. The V gene's germline CDR1 is MNHNS and CDR2 SASEGT. The CDR3 DNA reads TGTGCCAGCAGTGAAGGGACAACCGACAATGAGCAGTTCTTC. Protein product: CASSEGTTDNEQFF.

CDR3 sequence reads: CASSLGSDIQYF. DNA of the CDR3: TGTGCCAGCAGCCTCGGGAGTGACATTCAGTACTTC. The chain has TRBV7-2 and TRBJ2-4; D is perhaps TRBD2 (6 bases). The V end lost 5 bases, the J end lost 8 bases, and 10 bases lay between the germline ends. The CDR3 has 12 amino acids. Looked up from germline, CDR1 is SGHTA and CDR2 is FQGNSA.

The chain employs TRBV5-1 and TRBJ2-5; possible D gene TRBD1, 6 bases. V lost 4 bases to trimming and J lost 0 bases, with 13 bases between them. Germline CDR1 SGHRS, CDR2 YFSETQ. The CDR3 consists of 15 residues. The CDR3 DNA sequence: TGCGCCAGCAGCCCCCGTGGGGGCTACCAAGAGACCCAGTACTTC. Translation gives CASSPRGGYQETQYF.

The sample holds one count of this clone. This chain links TRBV18 with TRBJ2-1; D perhaps matches TRBD2 (6 bases). The V end lost 0 bases, the J end lost 8 bases, and 17 bases lay between the germline ends. Germline CDR1 reads KGHSH; CDR2 reads LQKENI. The CDR3 length is 16 residues. The CDR3 spells CASSPPWSTRGDEQFF. CDR3 nucleotide sequence: TGTGCCAGCTCACCACCGTGGTCTACCCGCGGGGATGAGCAGTTCTTC.

The chain links TRBV5-8 to TRBJ1-4; TRBD1 aligns across 9 bases. Germline V gives CDR1 SGHTS, CDR2 YDEGEE. This CDR3 contains 16 residues. The V segment lost 4 bases and the J segment 3 bases; nucleotides outside the gene matches: 7. The CDR3 is CASSVWTGEANEKLFF. CDR3 DNA: TGTGCCAGCAGCGTTTGGACAGGGGAGGCTAATGAAAAACTGTTTTTT.

The chain links TRBV5-1 to TRBJ2-7, with 10 bases identical to TRBD1. The CDR3 is 15 residues long. Germline CDR1 and CDR2: SGHRS and YFSETQ. V was pared by 0 bases and J by 7 bases, with 7 bases of the junction left unmatched. CDR3 amino acids: CASSLAGTGVGEQYF. CDR3 sequence (DNA): TGCGCCAGCAGCTTGGCGGGGACAGGGGTTGGGGAGCAGTACTTC.

This chain joins TRBV12-3 or TRBV12-4 and TRBJ2-3; D might be TRBD2 (5 bases). This CDR3 has 13 residues. Trimming cost V 2 bases and J 5 bases, with 8 bases left between them. The CDR3 coding sequence is TGTGCCAGCAGTTTACGGGGTGGAGATACGCAGTATTTT. This encodes CASSLRGGDTQYF.

This clone was recorded only once. The chain has TRBV12-3 or TRBV12-4 and TRBJ2-2, with 7 bases that match TRBD2. The CDR3 is 12 amino acids. The V and J ends lost 6 bases and 7 bases, in that order; junction bases with no gene match: 2. The CDR3 loop reads CASRLAVGELFF. CDR3 bases: TGTGCCAGCAGGCTAGCGGTCGGGGAGCTGTTTTTT.

This chain joins TRBV24-1 and TRBJ2-2; a possible D gene is TRBD2 (6 bases). Trimming took off 3 bases at V and 6 bases at J, with 10 bases between the two ends. Germline V gene sequence: CDR1 KGHDR, CDR2 SFDVKD. CDR3 length: 14 residues. The CDR3 loop reads CATSDPWGAGELFF. The CDR3 DNA sequence: TGTGCCACCAGTGATCCCTGGGGGGCCGGGGAGCTGTTTTTT.

The genes are TRBV2 and TRBJ1-2; perhaps TRBD1 as D (6 bases). Germline lookup yields CDR1 SNHLY and CDR2 FYNNEI. The V end lost 3 bases, the J end lost 4 bases, and 15 bases lay between the germline ends. The CDR3 covers 15 residues. The CDR3 DNA sequence: TGTGCCAGCAGTGAGCTACAGGGCGCGACCTATGGCTACACCTTC. It is translated as CASSELQGATYGYTF.

This chain joins TRBV3-1 (or the pseudogene TRBV3-2) and TRBJ1-2; 10 bases are shared with TRBD1. J lost 8 bases, V lost 6 bases, and 3 bases had no gene match. Germline V gene lookup returns CDR1 LGHDT and CDR2 YNNKEL (reference sequence). The CDR3 contains 12 residues. CDR3 loop: CASRRDRGGYTF. CDR3 sequence (DNA): TGTGCCAGCAGACGGGACAGGGGCGGCTACACCTTC.

V is TRBV6-1 and J is TRBJ2-2; 9 nucleotides agree with TRBD1. Germline values: CDR1 MNHNS, CDR2 SASEGT. The CDR3 extends over 14 amino acids. With 2 bases clipped from V and 6 bases from J, the junction kept 1 base outside the gene matches. CDR3 amino acids: CASSERQGAGELFF. The CDR3 DNA reads as TGTGCCAGCAGTGAAAGACAGGGGGCCGGGGAGCTGTTTTTT.

The chain uses TRBV25-1 and TRBJ1-2, with D tentatively TRBD1 (6 bases). V was pared by 7 bases and J by 5 bases, with 11 bases between. Germline V gene sequence: CDR1 MGHDK, CDR2 SYGVNS. CDR3 length equals 12 residues. The chain's CDR3 is CASTAQGYGYTF. In DNA form, the CDR3 reads TGTGCCAGCACCGCACAGGGTTATGGCTACACCTTC.

This clone was seen only once. The chain uses TRBV5-5 and TRBJ1-3, with 7 bases aligning to TRBD1. Unmatched junction bases numbered 4, after V lost 4 bases and J lost 0 bases. Germline V gene sequence: CDR1 SGHKS, CDR2 YYEKEE (reference sequence). There are 15 residues in the CDR3. CDR3 bases: TGTGCCAGCAGCCCGACAGGGACCTCTGGAAACACCATATATTTT. This encodes CASSPTGTSGNTIYF.

The chain joins TRBV10-1 to TRBJ2-1; 11 bases map to TRBD2. Germline CDR1 and CDR2: WNHNN and SYGVQD (reference sequence). CDR3 length equals 14 residues. With 10 bases clipped from V and 2 bases from J, the junction kept 4 bases outside the gene matches. This CDR3 is CATGTSGTYNEQFF. The CDR3 coding sequence is TGCGCCACCGGGACTAGCGGAACCTACAATGAGCAGTTCTTC.